This T cell receptor beta chain was profiled in a study of tumor-infiltrating lymphocytes in primary liver carcinoma. Study context: Primary liver carcinoma, confirmed by histopathology, was surgically resected. Whole-study findings and limits: Each sample was bulk and unsorted; consequently, CD4+ and CD8+ repertoires were not compared.

The authors took blood RNA from unsorted whole blood and also extracted germline DNA. Chronic HBV infection, which was untreated, was present in the patients. Around 3.7 milliliters of peripheral blood were collected before surgery. A constant-region primer served to make TCR beta cDNA from roughly 480 ng total RNA. A slightly modified ARM-PCR protocol with three nested multiplex PCR rounds produced these TCR beta libraries. A C-beta reverse primer was combined with TRBV1-TRBV30 forward primers in the first two PCR rounds, and each round had approximately 10 cycles. TCRdb ran MiXCR on the multiplex PCR reads and lists one entry per CDR3 protein. Among approximately 330,000 distinct CDR3 sequences, 65% were seen once, and the ten largest hold about 6.5%. Of note for this clonotype: Antigen specificity is unknown. At one end, the junction sequence differs from germline, possibly due to a read error.

This CDR3 comprises 11 residues. Germline V CDR1 and CDR2: SQVTM, ANQGSEA. This chain connects TRBV29-1 to TRBJ2-6; possibly TRBD1 or TRBD2 for D (5 bases each). Specimen: peripheral blood. This TCR was sampled from a man in his forties with primary liver carcinoma and hepatitis B virus infection. CDR3 DNA sequence: TGTAGCGTGTCCGGGGCCAACCTCCTGACTTTC. Translating it yields CSVSGANLLTF.